The rows below give T cell receptor beta chains drawn from one sample of a study of regulatory T cells in long-lasting Graves disease. MiXCR was run by TCRdb on the multiplex PCR reads, yielding one entry per CDR3 protein. This table holds about 530,000 distinct CDR3 sequences, about 16% found once. These same records also appear under a second study, on T cells in Graves' hyperthyroidism and ophthalmopathy.

Sequenced material: peripheral blood mononuclear cells (PBMCs), taken at new diagnosis, from a patient treated with antithyroid drugs. These TCRs come from a woman aged 35-60 years with Graves disease. Each CDR3 is given with its conserved first and last residue. A D gene is named only where the DNA matches it firmly. Clone size appears in some rows only: once, few, many, or a class for an expanded clone.

d_gene,v_gene,abundance,j_gene,CDR3nt,CDR3aa
NA,TRBV6-5,NA,TRBJ1-1,TGTGCCAGCAGTTACTCCTGGAACACTGAAGCTTTCTTT,CASSYSWNTEAFF
NA,TRBV6-1,many,TRBJ1-2,TGTGCCAGCAGAAGCGAAATTGCAGGGGACTACACCTTC,CASRSEIAGDYTF
NA,TRBV10-3,NA,TRBJ1-2,TGTGCCATCAGTGACGACCCCTCCTATGGCTACACCTTC,CAISDDPSYGYTF
TRBD1,TRBV2,many,TRBJ1-5,TGTGCCAGCCGCTGGGGGACAGAGAATCAGCCCCAGCATTTT,CASRWGTENQPQHF
NA,TRBV5-1,many,TRBJ2-3,TGCGCCAGCAGCGAGGCGGGCAGGGCAAGCACAGATACGCAGTATTTT,CASSEAGRASTDTQYF
NA,TRBV28,NA,TRBJ1-1,TGTGCCAGCAGTTTGACAGGAGCTATGAACACTGAAGCTTTCTTT,CASSLTGAMNTEAFF
NA,TRBV9,NA,TRBJ2-7,TGTGCCAGCAATGTAGGGGGTAGCTCCTACGAGCAGTACTTC,CASNVGGSSYEQYF
NA,TRBV11-2,NA,TRBJ1-6,NA,CASSTSTGANSPLHF
NA,TRBV27,NA,TRBJ1-1,TGTGCCAGCCGCCGACAGAGCCATTACACTGAAGCTTTCTTT,CASRRQSHYTEAFF
NA,TRBV6-1,many,TRBJ2-1,TGTGCCAGCAGCACACACAGCTACAATGAGCAGTTCTTC,CASSTHSYNEQFF
NA,TRBV5-1,many,TRBJ2-7,TGCGCCAGCAGCCCCTCGGTGAGCTCCTACGAGCAGTACTTC,CASSPSVSSYEQYF
NA,TRBV12-3/TRBV12-4,once,TRBJ1-1,TGTGCCAGCAGTTTCCAGGGGAACACTGAAGCTATCTTC,CASSFQGNTEAIF
NA,TRBV5-6,few,TRBJ2-7,TGTGCCAGCAGCTTGGAAAGGGGAGTACACGAGCAGTACTTC,CASSLERGVHEQYF
TRBD1,TRBV7-9,NA,TRBJ2-7,TGTGCCAGCAGCGAAGGGACAGGTCTTTACGAGCAGTACTTC,CASSEGTGLYEQYF
TRBD1,TRBV6-1,NA,TRBJ2-7,TGTGCCAGCAGCAGAACCGGGACAGGCTCCTACGAGCAGTACTTC,CASSRTGTGSYEQYF
NA,TRBV5-6,few,TRBJ1-4,TGTGCCAGCAGCCCTGACCCAACTAATGAAAAACTGTTTTTT,CASSPDPTNEKLFF
NA,TRBV25-1,few,TRBJ1-1,TGTGCCAGCAGTTCCCGTGGGGGGGCGGGCACTGAAGCTTTCTTT,CASSSRGGAGTEAFF
TRBD2,TRBV5-1,NA,TRBJ2-7,TGCGCCAGCAGCCAACTAGCGGGGGTTACCTACGAGCAGTACTTC,CASSQLAGVTYEQYF
TRBD1,TRBV29-1,NA,TRBJ2-5,TGCAGCGCCTACTACCGGGGGACAGGCGGTGAGGAGACCCAGTACTTC,CSAYYRGTGGEETQYF
NA,TRBV5-1,few,TRBJ1-1,TGCGCCAGCAGCTTGTTCGGACGTAACACTGAAGCTTTCTTT,CASSLFGRNTEAFF
NA,TRBV2,NA,TRBJ2-5,TGTGCCAGCAATGAGGAGGGGGCAGAGACCCAGTACTTC,CASNEEGAETQYF
TRBD1,TRBV28,many,TRBJ2-2,TGTGCCAGCAGTTTAAATTTGGGACAGGGTTATACCTCGAACACCGGGGAGCTGTTTTTT,CASSLNLGQGYTSNTGELFF
NA,TRBV10-3,few,TRBJ2-1,TGTGCCATCAGGAAGGACAGAAATGAGCAGTTCTTC,CAIRKDRNEQFF
NA,TRBV3-1,many,TRBJ2-5,TGTGCCAGCAGCCAAGATTGGGGGCGAGAGACCCAGTACTTC,CASSQDWGRETQYF
NA,TRBV18,many,TRBJ2-5,TGTGCCAGCTCACGCTCTGTCCAAGAGACCCAGTACTTC,CASSRSVQETQYF
NA,TRBV25-1,NA,TRBJ2-1,TGTGCCAGCAGTGACACCAGGGCGAACAATGAGCAGTTCTTC,CASSDTRANNEQFF
NA,TRBV11-2,many,TRBJ2-1,TGTGCCAGTTCCCGGCAGGGGCTGAAGGATGAGCAGTTCTTC,CASSRQGLKDEQFF
TRBD1,TRBV28,few,TRBJ2-6,TGTGCCAGCAGTCCTCCGGGACAGGGTCGACTTTATGGGGCCAACGTCCTGACTTTC,CASSPPGQGRLYGANVLTF
TRBD1,TRBV6-5,many,TRBJ1-2,TGTGCCAGCAGTTACGTGGACAGGGTTCTAAGCTACACCTTC,CASSYVDRVLSYTF
NA,TRBV20-1,many,TRBJ1-1,TGCAGTGCTAGAGAACCCTGGGGGGAAGGATCCACTGAAGCTTTCTTT,CSAREPWGEGSTEAFF
NA,TRBV4-1,many,TRBJ1-6,TGCGCCAGCAGCCAAGATGAGGGGAGGTCACCCCTCCACTTT,CASSQDEGRSPLHF
TRBD1,TRBV20-1,NA,TRBJ2-1,TGCAGTGCTTCCCCGGGCCAGGGGGCCTACAATGAGCAGTTCTTC,CSASPGQGAYNEQFF
TRBD1,TRBV18,many,TRBJ2-7,TGTGCCAGCTCACAGCCGGGACAGGGGGGCTACGAGCAGTACTTC,CASSQPGQGGYEQYF